These 25 T cell receptor beta chains were all obtained from the same sample, sequenced in a study of vaccination and CD4 T cells after COVID-19. Specified treatment: roughly ten-day PBMC culture with coronavirus spike peptide pools or control peptides (ViraFEST assay). Their antigen targets remain unknown. Cultured CD4+ T cells had their DNA profiled by the Oncomine TCR Beta short-read assay. TCRdb reprocessed the PCR reads via MiXCR and lists one record per CDR3 protein. The sample yields over 10,000 distinct CDR3 sequences, about two thirds seen once. Sequencing used CD4+ T cells from blood, cultured in vitro. The receptors here all came from a human donor who had recovered from COVID-19.

The chain links TRBV28 to TRBJ1-5, with D possibly TRBD1 on 5 matching bases. The CDR3 loop spans 14 amino acids. Germline values: CDR1 MDHEN, CDR2 SYDVKM. The V end lost 5 bases, the J end lost 7 bases, and 15 bases lay between the germline ends. This CDR3 is CASSLRVQGQPQHF. The CDR3 DNA reads TGTGCCAGCAGTCTCAGGGTGCAAGGGCAGCCCCAGCATTTT.

The V gene is TRBV6-5, the J gene TRBJ2-2, with D perhaps given as TRBD1 or TRBD2 (5 bases each). V was shortened by 2 bases and J by 5 bases, with 18 bases between the two germline ends. The CDR3 is 17 amino acids. Germline V gives CDR1 MNHEY, CDR2 SVGAGI. CDR3 sequence (DNA): TGTGCCAGCAGTTACACCCGGGACCCCTGGAGAACCGGGGAGCTGTTTTTT. This codes for CASSYTRDPWRTGELFF.

This sequence joins TRBV24-1 and TRBJ1-1; D call uncertain. Trimming removed 3 bases at V and 2 bases at J, with 9 bases between. CDR1 and CDR2 (germline): KGHDR, SFDVKD. This CDR3 is 14 amino acids long. In DNA, the CDR3 is TGTGCCACCAGTGATCCTTGGCGAAACACTGAAGCTTTCTTT. This sequence encodes CATSDPWRNTEAFF.

The chain recombines TRBV5-6 with TRBJ2-5; a possible D gene is TRBD1 (6 bases). Trimming pared 4 bases from V and 2 bases from J, leaving 15 bases between. The V gene's germline CDR1 is SGHDT and CDR2 YYEEEE. The CDR3 is 15 residues long. CDR3 bases: TGTGCCAGCAGCCTCCAACTGACAGGACAAGAGACCCAGTACTTC. The encoded protein is CASSLQLTGQETQYF.

The rearrangement links TRBV2 to TRBJ1-2; D is ambiguous. This CDR3 is built from 15 residues. CDR1 and CDR2 from the germline V gene are SNHLY and FYNNEI. Deletions cut 4 bases from V and 1 base from J, with 13 bases between. The CDR3: CASSGPSGVNYGYTF. The CDR3 bases are TGTGCCAGCAGTGGTCCCTCCGGGGTTAACTATGGCTACACCTTC.

This clonotype occurred a few times. The chain carries TRBV15 and TRBJ2-2; D is unclear. The germline V and J ends were trimmed by 0 bases and 0 bases, with 2 bases remaining between them. The germline V gene has CDR1 LNHNV and CDR2 YYDKDF (reference sequence). CDR3 size: 14 residues. As DNA, the CDR3 is TGTGCCACCAGCAGAGACGCGAACACCGGGGAGCTGTTTTTT. Protein sequence: CATSRDANTGELFF.

As for this clonotype: Being one base from a much bigger clone, this may be a read error. This CDR3 is missing its conserved last phenylalanine or tryptophan, likely due to a read error. The rearrangement uses TRBV6-1 and TRBJ1-2, with TRBD1 identical over 10 bases. CDR1 is MNHNS and CDR2 is SASEGT in the germline V gene. The CDR3 runs 13 residues. The ends lost 6 bases at V and 8 bases at J; junction bases unmatched: 6. CDR3 amino acids: CASRTGGAGGYTL. CDR3 bases: TGTGCCAGCAGGACAGGGGGCGCGGGGGGCTACACCCTC.

The chain is built from TRBV20-1 and TRBJ2-3, with 10 bases aligning to TRBD2. The CDR3 is 15 amino acids. Per germline, CDR1 DFQATT and CDR2 SNEGSKA (reference sequence). Unmatched junction bases numbered 4, after V lost 2 bases and J lost 2 bases. The CDR3 DNA follows: TGCAGTGCTAGACCGCTAGCGGGGGACACAGATACGCAGTATTTT. This translates into CSARPLAGDTDTQYF.

The chain uses TRBV7-2 and TRBJ2-5; D is unresolved. The CDR3 has 18 amino acids. The V and J ends lost 5 bases and 1 base respectively, with 23 bases between them. Germline CDR1 SGHTA, CDR2 FQGNSA. The CDR3 nucleotides read TGTGCCAGCAGCCCAGGCCCACATTACGGGCAAGTCCAAGAGACCCAGTACTTC. This codes for CASSPGPHYGQVQETQYF.

The chain links TRBV28 to TRBJ1-2, with D possibly TRBD1 on 6 matching bases. This CDR3 region has 14 residues. The V gene's germline CDR1 is MDHEN and CDR2 SYDVKM. V dropped 3 bases and J dropped 5 bases, with 13 bases sitting between them. CDR3 protein: CASSFGGGEYGYTF. The CDR3 DNA reads as TGTGCCAGCAGTTTTGGCGGGGGCGAGTATGGCTACACCTTC.

This clonotype turned up a few times. J is TRBJ2-5 and V is TRBV20-1; 7 nucleotides line up with TRBD1. The CDR3 is 13 residues long. V shed 4 bases and J 1 base; nucleotides not matched to a gene: 3. Per germline, CDR1 DFQATT and CDR2 SNEGSKA (reference sequence). The CDR3 sequence is CSATGQLQETQYF. CDR3 nucleotide sequence: TGCAGTGCTACGGGACAGCTCCAAGAGACCCAGTACTTC.

This clonotype was counted only a few times. The chain couples TRBV21-1 to TRBJ1-6. TRBV21-1 has pseudogene status. There are 15 residues in the CDR3. The CDR3 is CASSKLGLCNSPLHF. The CDR3 nucleotides are TGTGCCAGCAGCAAGCTGGGATTGTGTAATTCACCCCTCCACTTT.

In its sample, this clonotype was seen a few times. The chain carries TRBV11-3 and TRBJ2-2; TRBD2 is a possible D gene (6 bases). Germline-derived CDR1 and CDR2 are SGHNT and YENEEA. V lost 5 bases and J lost 7, with 14 bases in between. This CDR3 is built from 14 residues. CDR3 protein: CASSLGSINGELFF. The CDR3 nucleotides are TGTGCCAGCAGCCTCGGGAGTATTAACGGGGAGCTGTTTTTT.

This clonotype was observed a handful of times. A read error may produce the germline difference seen at one junction end. V is TRBV20-1 and J is TRBJ2-3, with 7 nucleotides matching TRBD1. The V gene's germline CDR1 is DFQATT and CDR2 SNEGSKA (reference sequence). The CDR3 totals 15 residues. The CDR3 protein is CSAGEGARGTDTQYF. DNA of the CDR3: TGCAGTGCTGGAGAGGGGGCGCGGGGCACAGATACGCAGTATTTT.

The J gene is TRBJ1-4, the V gene TRBV7-6; TRBD1 matches at 8 bases. This CDR3 is 14 amino acids long. With V trimmed by 5 bases and J by 7 bases, 6 bases remained unmatched. Germline V gene lookup returns CDR1 SGHVS and CDR2 FNYEAQ. The CDR3 sequence: CASSQDRGGEKLFF. The CDR3 DNA reads as TGTGCCAGCAGCCAAGACAGGGGTGGTGAAAAACTGTTTTTT.

The genes are TRBV28 and TRBJ2-5, with a tentative D call TRBD1 (5 bases). From germline, CDR1 is MDHEN and CDR2 SYDVKM. V was cut by 5 bases and J by 4 bases, with 17 bases left in between. This CDR3 is built from 15 residues. The CDR3 is CASSLIKGLLETQYF. The CDR3 nucleotides read TGTGCCAGCAGTCTGATAAAGGGGCTACTAGAGACCCAGTACTTC.

The chain carries TRBV10-2 and TRBJ1-1; a possible D gene is TRBD1 (6 bases). Germline values: CDR1 WSHSY, CDR2 SAAADI. The CDR3 runs to 15 residues. V lost 6 bases to trimming and J lost 0 bases, with 14 bases between them. The CDR3 region has the DNA TGCGCCAGCAGAGCTAGTAGGGGGGTGAACACTGAAGCTTTCTTT. This sequence encodes CASRASRGVNTEAFF.

With respect to this clonotype: A read error may account for a junction end that differs from germline. V gene TRBV7-7 combines with J gene TRBJ2-5, with 7 bases fitting TRBD1. The CDR3 has 17 amino acids. Germline loops: CDR1 SSHAT, CDR2 FNYEAQ (reference sequence). For the CDR3, the DNA is TGTGCTAGCAGCCGAACCTTACGTAGACAGGGCTTGGAGACCCAGTACTTC. It encodes CASSRTLRRQGLETQYF.

This chain uses TRBV6-1 with TRBJ1-2; perhaps TRBD1 as D (6 bases). This CDR3 is built from 14 residues. Germline lookup yields CDR1 MNHNS and CDR2 SASEGT. V was pared by 8 bases and J by 2 bases, with 15 bases between. For the CDR3, the DNA is TGTGCCAGCGAAGGGGGTCAGGGGAACTATGGCTACACCTTC. Translation: CASEGGQGNYGYTF.

CDR3 bases: TGTGCCACCAGCGCGACTAGCGTCGGCCACGAGCAGTACTTC. Its protein is CATSATSVGHEQYF. The chain carries TRBV15 and TRBJ2-7; 8 bases line up with TRBD2. V shed 5 bases, J shed 5 bases, and the junction held 8 bases outside the gene matches. This CDR3 is built from 14 residues. Germline V gene data show CDR1 as LNHNV and CDR2 as YYDKDF (reference sequence).

This chain uses TRBV2 with TRBJ1-2; no firm D call. The CDR3 covers 15 residues. Germline V gives CDR1 SNHLY, CDR2 FYNNEI. Trimming shortened V by 0 bases and J by 4 bases, and 12 bases separated the two germline ends. CDR3 loop: CASSEALVGSYGYTF. In DNA, the CDR3 is TGTGCCAGCAGTGAAGCGCTGGTCGGGAGCTATGGCTACACCTTC.

J is TRBJ1-5 and V is TRBV20-1, with TRBD1 as a possible D gene (5 bases). V was trimmed by 3 bases and J by 4 bases, leaving 10 bases between them. CDR1 and CDR2 from the germline V gene are DFQATT and SNEGSKA (reference sequence). The CDR3 totals 13 residues. Here the CDR3 reads CSASSEGNQPQHF. The CDR3 nucleotides read TGCAGTGCTAGTTCGGAGGGGAATCAGCCCCAGCATTTT.

This clonotype was counted a few times. The J gene is TRBJ1-2, the V gene TRBV20-1; 7 bases align to TRBD1. Trimming removed 4 bases from V and 3 bases from J; junction bases left unmatched: 14. Germline V gene lookup returns CDR1 DFQATT and CDR2 SNEGSKA (reference sequence). CDR3 length: 16 residues. CDR3 nucleotides: TGCAGTGCTACGCCAAGGAGGACAGGCGCATACTATGGCTACACCTTC. It codes for CSATPRRTGAYYGYTF.

The chain has TRBV21-1 and TRBJ1-5. TRBV21-1 is shown as a pseudogene. The CDR3 is 14 amino acids. Written as DNA, the CDR3 is TGTGCCAGCAGCAGGGGAGGGAGGGACCAGCCCCAGCATTTT. Its translation is CASSRGGRDQPQHF.

The chain combines TRBV7-3 with TRBJ2-5; maybe TRBD2 (6 bases). V was trimmed by 2 bases and J by 4 bases, leaving 8 bases between them. Germline V lookup: CDR1 SGHTA, CDR2 FQGTGA. The CDR3 length is 13 residues. The CDR3: CASSLQAGETQYF. CDR3 nucleotides: TGTGCCAGCAGCTTACAAGCGGGAGAGACCCAGTACTTC.